This T cell receptor beta chain comes out of a study of cytomegalovirus exposure and HLA in healthy donors. Study-wide results and limits: The study designated roughly 150 TCR beta chains cytomegalovirus-associated. In vitro assays verified that three CMV-associated chains recognized CMV antigens specifically. Generally TCR sequences proved uncommon, though certain public TCRs appeared in numerous donors.

Using immunoSEQ multiplex PCR, the repertoire was profiled, and TCRdb retains in-frame clones only, with some absent. The sample records about 200,000 clones, 87% being singletons. The CDR3 has 11 amino acids. Germline V CDR1 and CDR2: WNHNN, SYGVQD (reference sequence). Trimming pared 8 bases from V and 4 bases from J, leaving 8 bases between. A remark on this clone: What it binds is unknown.

J is TRBJ1-2 and V is TRBV10-1; a weak D match, TRBD1 (5 bases). The TCR originated in a woman between 18 and 29 years old in good health and CMV-seropositive. Sequenced sample: PBMCs. In DNA form, the CDR3 reads TGCGCCAGCCCTGACAGCTATGGCTACACCTTC. The encoded protein is CASPDSYGYTF.